The present T cell receptor beta chain was sequenced within a study of CD8 T cells in ankylosing spondylitis. Library preparation for TCR beta used quantitative 5'-RACE with molecular barcodes. Using its own MiXCR run on the 5' RACE reads, TCRdb lists one record per CDR3 protein. The table includes about 110,000 distinct CDR3 sequences, 24% detected once. This clonotype was seen a few times. Sequenced sample: synovial fluid, either unsorted or a sorted T cell fraction (not recorded which). This clonotype was sampled from a male donor with ankylosing spondylitis.

CDR3 nucleotide sequence: TGTGCCAGCGTGGACAGGGCCACAGATACGCAGTATTTT. Translated: CASVDRATDTQYF. The rearrangement uses TRBV12-3 or TRBV12-4 and TRBJ2-3, with TRBD1 matching over 8 bases. The CDR3 is 13 residues long. The V and J ends lost 8 bases and 2 bases, in that order; junction bases with no gene match: 3.